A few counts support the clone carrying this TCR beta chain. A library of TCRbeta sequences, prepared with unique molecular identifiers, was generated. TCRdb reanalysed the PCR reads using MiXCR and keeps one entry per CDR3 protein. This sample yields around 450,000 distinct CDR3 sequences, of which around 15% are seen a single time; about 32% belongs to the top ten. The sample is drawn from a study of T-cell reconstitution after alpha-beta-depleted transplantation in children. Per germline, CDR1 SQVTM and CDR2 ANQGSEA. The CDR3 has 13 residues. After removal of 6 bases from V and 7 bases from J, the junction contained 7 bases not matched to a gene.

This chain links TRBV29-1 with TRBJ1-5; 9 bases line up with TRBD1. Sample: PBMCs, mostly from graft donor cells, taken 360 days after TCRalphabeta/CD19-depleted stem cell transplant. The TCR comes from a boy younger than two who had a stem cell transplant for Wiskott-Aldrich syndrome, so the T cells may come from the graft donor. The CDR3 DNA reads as TGCAGCGTCCAGGACAGGGGCGGCCAGCCCCAGCATTTT. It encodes CSVQDRGGQPQHF.